This T cell receptor (beta chain) was sequenced in a study of cytomegalovirus exposure and HLA in healthy donors. Trimming shortened V by 6 bases and J by 0 bases, and 11 bases separated the two germline ends. CDR1 is MRHNA and CDR2 is SNTAGT in the germline V gene. This CDR3 comprises 15 residues. 13 Jbeta primers and 60 Vbeta primers were used for the PCR. TCRdb keeps only in-frame clones here, not all; method: immunoSEQ multiplex PCR. This sample contains about 200,000 clones. The sequence was collected from a man aged 25 to 45 in good health and CMV-seronegative. The chain is built from TRBV6-4 and TRBJ2-2; D is possibly TRBD1 (5 bases). What was sequenced was PBMCs. CDR3 amino acids: CASREQDTNTGELFF. DNA for the CDR3: TGTGCCAGCAGAGAACAGGACACGAACACCGGGGAGCTGTTTTTT.